This T cell receptor (beta chain) emerged from a study of vaccination effects on CD4 cells after COVID-19. The wider study: After the second dose, samples were taken at median day 72.

Profiling relied on immunoSEQ multiplex PCR, and the TCRdb table lists in-frame clones only, not all of them. The sample yields tens of thousands of clones, about three quarters seen once. Comments on this clone: Its cognate antigen is unknown.

Viral peptide pools were used in the ViraFEST assay to expand antigen-specific CD4+ T cells, and sequencing came afterward. Cells that had been cultured for nine to eleven days were the source of isolated CD4+ T cells. Subjects were given two BNT162b2 or mRNA-1273 vaccine doses. CDR1 is SGHDT, CDR2 YYEEEE, per germline. This CDR3 is 14 amino acids long. V was shortened by 4 bases and J by 4 bases, with 14 bases between the two germline ends. The receptor was derived from a human donor who received a COVID-19 vaccine. This chain joins TRBV5-6 and TRBJ2-5, with a tentative D call TRBD2 (5 bases). The specimen was CD4+ T cells from PBMCs cultured with HCoV-NL63 spike peptides, collected after COVID-19 vaccination. The CDR3 reads CASSRDGFGETQYF. The CDR3 nucleotides are TGTGCCAGCAGCCGGGATGGGTTTGGAGAGACCCAGTACTTC.